What follows is one T cell receptor beta chain and its context. The data stem from a study of blood T cell repertoires in COVID-19. Study overall: The origin of the acute and convalescent COVID-19 samples was the United States, Italy and Spain. T cells, B-cell-depleted T cells, or PBMCs provided the cDNA or gDNA that served as material.

TCRdb keeps only in-frame clones here, not all; method: immunoSEQ multiplex PCR. The sample records approximately 77,000 clones, more than 80% being singletons. The receptor comes from a woman in her seventies with acute or convalescent COVID-19. The sample was peripheral blood.

The CDR3 loop reads CAISVGQGKAYEQYF. The CDR3 nucleotides read TGTGCCATCAGTGTTGGGCAGGGTAAAGCCTACGAGCAGTACTTC. This chain connects TRBV10-3 to TRBJ2-7; D may be TRBD1 (5 bases). The CDR3 length is 15 residues. CDR1 ENHRY and CDR2 SYGVKD come from the germline V gene. V was trimmed by 4 bases and J by 2 bases, leaving 15 bases between them.